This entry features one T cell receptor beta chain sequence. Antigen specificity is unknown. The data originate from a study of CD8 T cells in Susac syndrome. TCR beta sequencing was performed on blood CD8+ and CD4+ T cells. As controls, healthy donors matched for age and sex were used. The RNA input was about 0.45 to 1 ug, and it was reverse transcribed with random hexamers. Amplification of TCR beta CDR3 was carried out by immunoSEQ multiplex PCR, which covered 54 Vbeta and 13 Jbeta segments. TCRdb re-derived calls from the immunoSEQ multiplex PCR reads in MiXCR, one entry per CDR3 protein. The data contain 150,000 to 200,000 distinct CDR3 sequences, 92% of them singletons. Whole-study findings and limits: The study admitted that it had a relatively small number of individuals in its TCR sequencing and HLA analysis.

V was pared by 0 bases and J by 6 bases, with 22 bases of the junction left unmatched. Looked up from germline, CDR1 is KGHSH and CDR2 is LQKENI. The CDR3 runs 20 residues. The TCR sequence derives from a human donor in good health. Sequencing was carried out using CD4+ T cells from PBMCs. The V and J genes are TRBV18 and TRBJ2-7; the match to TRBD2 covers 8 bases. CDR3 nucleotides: TGTGCCAGCTCACCACCACCACCAGGGTCCAGAACCAGCGGGAGTGGCGAGCAGTACTTC. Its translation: CASSPPPPGSRTSGSGEQYF.